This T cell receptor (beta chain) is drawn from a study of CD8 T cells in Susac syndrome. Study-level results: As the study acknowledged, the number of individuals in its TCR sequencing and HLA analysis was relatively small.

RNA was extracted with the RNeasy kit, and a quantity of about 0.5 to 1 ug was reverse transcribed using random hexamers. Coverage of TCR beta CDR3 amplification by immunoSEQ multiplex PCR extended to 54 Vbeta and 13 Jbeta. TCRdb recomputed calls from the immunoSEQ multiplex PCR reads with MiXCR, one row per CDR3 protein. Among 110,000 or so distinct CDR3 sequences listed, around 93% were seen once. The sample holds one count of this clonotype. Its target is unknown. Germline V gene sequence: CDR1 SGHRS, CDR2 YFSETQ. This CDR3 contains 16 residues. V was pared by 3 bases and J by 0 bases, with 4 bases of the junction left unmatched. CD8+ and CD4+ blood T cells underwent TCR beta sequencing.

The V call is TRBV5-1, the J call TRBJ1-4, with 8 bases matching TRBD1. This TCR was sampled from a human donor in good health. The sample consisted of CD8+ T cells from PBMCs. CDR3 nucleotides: TGCGCCAGCAGCTGGGGACAGGCTGCAACTAATGAAAAACTGTTTTTT. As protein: CASSWGQAATNEKLFF.